This TCR beta chain was profiled in a study of response to subunit inactivated influenza vaccine. CDR1 is DFQATT, CDR2 SNEGSKA, per germline (reference sequence). V lost 6 bases, J lost 2 bases, and 20 bases lay in between. This CDR3 has 15 residues. TCRdb re-derived calls from the RT-PCR reads in MiXCR, one entry per CDR3 protein. In the table there are hundreds of thousands of distinct CDR3 sequences, approximately 10% of which are singletons. These same data were also listed under a study on T cells expressing NK-cell markers. That publication notes: A 5'RACE template switching approach incorporating UMIs was used to make TCR beta cDNA. All TCR beta repertoires analysed originated from sorted CD3+CD56+NKG2C+, CD3+CD56+NKG2C- and CD3+CD56-NKG2C+ T cells. Similarly, these clonotypes led the CD3+CD56-NKG2C+ fraction as well in a handful of donors.

The chain employs TRBV20-1 and TRBJ2-7, with a possible D match to TRBD1 (6 bases). The sample consisted of PBMCs from blood, taken on the day of vaccination. The receptor was derived from a man aged 45-60 years who received an inactivated influenza vaccine. The CDR3 DNA reads as TGCAGTGCCAAGCCGTTGGTGCAGGGGACCTACGAGCAGTACTTC. Translated: CSAKPLVQGTYEQYF.